This entry lists 12 T cell receptor beta chains sequenced from one sample in a study of post-analysis software for immune sequencing data. The antigens for these receptors are not known. cDNA libraries of TCR beta carried unique molecular identifiers. TCRdb re-analysed the PCR reads in MiXCR, keeping a single row per CDR3 protein. In the table there are 350,000 to 500,000 distinct CDR3 sequences, roughly 38% of which are singletons. Study-level points and caveats: Controls showed lower frequencies than patients for 5 or 6 TRBV segments, and TRBV5-6, TRBV5-1 and TRBV20-1 were among these.

Sequencing used blood. The source of these receptors is a girl aged 2-10 years with multiple sclerosis.

This clonotype was counted between two and nine times. This chain joins TRBV5-1 and TRBJ2-5; 14 nucleotides match TRBD2. The DNA end is more similar to TRBJ2-7, so the J call may be wrong. Germline lookup yields CDR1 SGHRS and CDR2 YFSETQ. The CDR3 runs to 15 residues. The CDR3 is CASSFGTSGSYEQYF. The CDR3 DNA sequence: TGCGCCAGCAGCTTCGGGACTAGCGGGAGTTACGAGCAGTACTTC.

This clonotype was counted only a few times. The chain links TRBV5-1 to TRBJ1-2, with 9 nucleotides matching TRBD1. J was trimmed by 8 bases and V by 0 bases; bases with no gene match: 8. Germline assignment: CDR1 SGHRS and CDR2 YFSETQ. The CDR3 is made up of 15 amino acids. The CDR3 reads CASSLDFGQGNGYTF. The CDR3 DNA is TGCGCCAGCAGCTTGGATTTCGGACAGGGGAACGGCTACACCTTC.

This clonotype was seen only a few times. The chain joins TRBV5-1 to TRBJ2-1, with D perhaps matching TRBD1 or TRBD2 (6 bases each). This CDR3 is 16 amino acids long. Germline CDR1 is SGHRS and CDR2 is YFSETQ. The germline V and J ends were trimmed by 0 bases and 4 bases, with 14 bases remaining between them. In nucleotides, the CDR3 is TGCGCCAGCAGCTTGGCTCCGGGGGCGGATTACAATGAGCAGTTCTTC. Encoded protein: CASSLAPGADYNEQFF.

The rearrangement joins TRBV20-1 to TRBJ1-5; 9 nucleotides align to TRBD1. J lost 5 bases, V lost 1 base, and 3 bases had no gene match. Germline CDR1 reads DFQATT; CDR2 reads SNEGSKA (reference sequence). The CDR3 loop spans 14 amino acids. CDR3 nucleotide sequence: TGCAGTGCTAGAGGGGACAGGGTAGATCAGCCCCAGCATTTT. Amino acid sequence: CSARGDRVDQPQHF.

This clonotype was observed a few times. The chain recombines TRBV27 with TRBJ2-7, with TRBD1 matching over 8 bases. The CDR3 is 15 amino acids. J lost 3 bases, V lost 8 bases, and 12 bases had no gene match. Germline loops: CDR1 MNHEY, CDR2 SMNVEV (reference sequence). CDR3 DNA sequence: TGTGCCAGCTCCTTACGGGCAGGGGGCATCTACGAGCAGTACTTC. Amino acids: CASSLRAGGIYEQYF.

To note about this clonotype: A read error may explain this, as a much larger clone is one base away. The genes are TRBV4-1 and TRBJ2-7; either TRBD1 or TRBD2 may fit D (6 bases each). Germline CDR1 and CDR2: MGHRA and YSYEKL. This CDR3 has 15 amino acids. The CDR3 nucleotides read TGCGCCAGCAGCCAAGGAGACGGAGGGAACAGGGAGCAGTGCTTC. It codes for CASSQGDGGNREQCF.

This clonotype has a single count. The rearrangement uses TRBV13 and TRBJ2-5; D ambiguous. V shed 1 base and J shed 4 bases, with 10 bases lying between them. Germline V CDR1 and CDR2: PRHDT, FYEKMQ (reference sequence). The length of the CDR3 is 14 residues. The CDR3 protein is CASSLAGRGETQYF. The CDR3 DNA sequence: TGTGCCAGCAGCTTAGCTGGGCGAGGAGAGACCCAGTACTTC.

The rearrangement uses TRBV9 and TRBJ2-1, with D unclear. CDR1 SGDLS and CDR2 YYNGEE come from the germline V gene. This CDR3 is built from 15 residues. Trimming cost V 0 bases and J 4 bases, with 11 bases left between them. CDR3 DNA sequence: TGTGCCAGCAGCGTAGCGGTGGTGAGTTACAATGAGCAGTTCTTC. Residues: CASSVAVVSYNEQFF. Drawing the rest from reference TRBV9 and TRBJ2-1, the complete variable domain is DSGVTQTPKHLITATGQRVTLRCSPRSGDLSVYWYQQSLDQGLQFLIQYYNGEERAKGNILERFSAQQFPDLHSELNLSSLELGDSALYFCASSVAVVSYNEQFFGPGTRLTVL.

J is TRBJ1-2 and V is TRBV25-1; tentative D call: TRBD1 (6 bases). The germline V gene encodes CDR1 MGHDK and CDR2 SYGVNS. This CDR3 has 12 amino acids. Trimming pared 3 bases from V and 9 bases from J, leaving 11 bases between. In DNA form, the CDR3 reads TGTGCCAGCAGTGATCAGGGGCAGCGCTACACCTTC. It yields the protein CASSDQGQRYTF.

The rearrangement links TRBV28 to TRBJ2-5, with 10 bases matching TRBD2. V was pared by 1 base and J by 4 bases, with 15 bases of the junction left unmatched. CDR3 length: 19 residues. In germline, CDR1 is MDHEN, CDR2 SYDVKM. The CDR3 is CASSLSSPSGGAVRETQYF. CDR3 bases: TGTGCCAGCAGTTTATCCTCTCCAAGCGGGGGGGCGGTTAGAGAGACCCAGTACTTC.

This clonotype was detected a few times. The chain links TRBV6-2 or TRBV6-3 to TRBJ2-1, with 8 bases that match TRBD2. CDR3 size: 16 residues. The ends lost 6 bases at V and 3 bases at J; junction bases unmatched: 10. Per the germline V gene, CDR1 is MNHEY and CDR2 is SVGEGT. The CDR3 coding sequence is TGTGCCAGCAGAACACCGGGACTAGAATACTACAATGAGCAGTTCTTC. As protein: CASRTPGLEYYNEQFF.

V usage is TRBV12-3 or TRBV12-4 and J usage is TRBJ2-2; D is unclear. The CDR3 spans 12 residues. V lost 5 bases and J 9 bases, leaving 10 bases between the germline ends. The CDR3 spells CASSLGLRELFF. CDR3 bases: TGTGCCAGCAGTCTAGGGCTCCGGGAGCTGTTTTTT.